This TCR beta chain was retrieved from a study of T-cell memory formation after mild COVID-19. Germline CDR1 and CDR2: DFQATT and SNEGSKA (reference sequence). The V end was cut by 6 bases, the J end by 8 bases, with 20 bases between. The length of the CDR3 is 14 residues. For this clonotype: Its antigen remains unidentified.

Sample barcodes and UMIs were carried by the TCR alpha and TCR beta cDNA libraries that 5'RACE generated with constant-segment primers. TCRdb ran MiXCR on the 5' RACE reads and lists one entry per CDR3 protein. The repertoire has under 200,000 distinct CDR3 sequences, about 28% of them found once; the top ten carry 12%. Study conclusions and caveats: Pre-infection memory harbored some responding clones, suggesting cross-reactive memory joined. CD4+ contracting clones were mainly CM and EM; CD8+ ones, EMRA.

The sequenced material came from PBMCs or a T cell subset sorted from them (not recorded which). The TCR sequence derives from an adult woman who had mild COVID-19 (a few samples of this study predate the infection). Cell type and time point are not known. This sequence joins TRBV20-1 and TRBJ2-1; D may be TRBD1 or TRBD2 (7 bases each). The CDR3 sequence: CSARQGAGGDEQFF. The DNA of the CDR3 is TGCAGTGCGAGACAGGGAGCAGGGGGGGATGAGCAGTTCTTC.